This TCR beta chain appears in the sequencing data of a study of identical twins. Findings of the study overall: There was an excess of low generation probability in the out-of-frame alpha sequences that twins shared. Cord blood beta clonotypes that were abundant carried fewer insertions, and memory repertoires showed no such trend.

This CDR3 has 17 residues. The V and J ends lost 2 bases and 5 bases respectively, with 19 bases between them. Germline lookup yields CDR1 SGHDT and CDR2 YYEEEE. In its sample, this clonotype was seen a few times. Its target is unknown. Each cDNA held unique molecular identifiers, and template switching gave it a universal primer site. MiXCR, applied by TCRdb to the 5' RACE reads, yields one record per CDR3 protein. The data show 1.5 million to 2 million distinct CDR3 sequences, with about 32% seen just once and more than 0.25% held by the top ten. Sequencing was carried out using cord blood. This sequence originates from a newborn girl in good health. The chain has TRBV5-6 and TRBJ1-4; perhaps TRBD1 as D (6 bases). CDR3 protein: CASSLDPRNRVNEKLFF. Written as DNA, the CDR3 is TGTGCCAGCAGCTTAGATCCCCGGAACAGGGTGAATGAAAAACTGTTTTTT.